These 25 T cell receptor beta chains came from one sample sequenced in a study of cytomegalovirus exposure and HLA in healthy donors. The PCR had 60 Vbeta and 13 Jbeta primers. Libraries were prepared by immunoSEQ multiplex PCR; TCRdb keeps only in-frame clonotypes and omits some of them. Here the sample spans over 120,000 clones, around 73% being singletons. The specimen sequenced was PBMCs. Receptor source: a female donor in good health and CMV-seronegative.

The chain links TRBV5-6 to TRBJ1-2; 8 positions match TRBD1. CDR1 and CDR2 from the germline V gene are SGHDT and YYEEEE. This CDR3 has 18 amino acids. V lost 4 bases, J lost 4 bases, and 18 bases stayed unmatched. The chain's CDR3 is CASSPRGGQGFSVYGYTF. Written as DNA, the CDR3 is TGTGCCAGCAGCCCGAGGGGCGGACAGGGATTCTCTGTCTATGGCTACACCTTC.

On this clone: Compared with germline, one end of the junction differs, possibly owing to a read error. This sequence joins TRBV7-9 and TRBJ1-1, with D uncertain. The CDR3 runs 12 residues. The germline CDR1 and CDR2 sequences are SEHNR and FQNEAQ (reference sequence). The CDR3 coding sequence is TGTTCCAGCAGCTTAGGGCCCACTGAAGCTTTCTTT. Translation gives CSSSLGPTEAFF. Complete variable domain (other parts from reference TRBV7-9 and TRBJ1-1): DTGVSQNPRHKITKRGQNVTFRCDPISEHNRLYWYRQTLGQGPEFLTYFQNEAQLEKSRLLSDRFSAERPKGSFSTLEIQRTEQGDSAMYLCSSSLGPTEAFFGQGTRLTVV.

J is TRBJ2-3 and V is TRBV7-6, with 10 bases fitting TRBD1. The CDR3 is 14 amino acids. Germline trimming cut 5 bases from V and 3 bases from J; bases unmatched to any gene: 2. Germline V gives CDR1 SGHVS, CDR2 FNYEAQ. CDR3 coding DNA: TGTGCCAGCAGCAGACAGGGGGCAACAGATACGCAGTATTTT. It is translated as CASSRQGATDTQYF.

The chain recombines TRBV6-1 with TRBJ2-7, with TRBD1 as a possible D gene (7 bases). There are 12 residues in the CDR3. Germline CDR1 is MNHNS and CDR2 is SASEGT. V gave up 5 bases and J gave up 13 bases, with 18 bases separating them. This CDR3 is CASSLRGTPRYF. As DNA, the CDR3 is TGTGCCAGCAGTCTCAGGGGGACTCCTCGATACTTC.

The chain's CDR3 is CASSVGREFGELFF. CDR3 nucleotide sequence: TGTGCCAGCAGCGTAGGTCGGGAGTTCGGGGAGCTGTTTTTT. The chain uses TRBV9 and TRBJ2-2; D may be TRBD2 (6 bases). The CDR3 contains 14 residues. Trimming removed 0 bases from V and 7 bases from J, with 10 bases in between. Germline V lookup: CDR1 SGDLS, CDR2 YYNGEE.

The chain combines TRBV6-6 with TRBJ2-7, with D perhaps TRBD2 (6 bases). Germline values: CDR1 MNHNY, CDR2 SVGAGI (reference sequence). CDR3 length equals 16 residues. The ends were cut back, 4 bases at V and 4 bases at J, with 20 bases in the middle. CDR3 sequence reads: CASSSPLAGLAYEQYF. As DNA, the CDR3 is TGTGCCAGCAGTTCCCCTTTGGCGGGGCTCGCATACGAGCAGTACTTC.

J is TRBJ2-7 and V is TRBV30, with TRBD2 matching over 16 bases. Per the germline V gene, CDR1 is GTSNPN and CDR2 is SVGIG (reference sequence). With V trimmed by 5 bases and J by 3 bases, 4 bases remained unmatched. The CDR3 loop spans 15 amino acids. CDR3: CAWEGTSGRVYEQYF. CDR3 nucleotides: TGTGCCTGGGAAGGGACTAGCGGGAGGGTCTACGAGCAGTACTTC.

This chain joins TRBV7-8 and TRBJ1-4, with D perhaps TRBD1 (6 bases). Trimming cost V 8 bases and J 5 bases, with 18 bases left between them. The germline V gene has CDR1 SGHVS and CDR2 FQNEAQ. The CDR3 runs 15 residues. This chain's CDR3 is CASSPTGGANEKLFF. CDR3 DNA sequence: TGTGCCAGCTCACCCACTGGGGGGGCAAATGAAAAACTGTTTTTT. Complete variable domain (other parts from reference TRBV7-8 and TRBJ1-4): GAGVSQSPRYKVAKRGQDVALRCDPISGHVSLFWYQQALGQGPEFLTYFQNEAQLDKSGLPSDRFFAERPEGSVSTLKIQRTQQEDSAVYLCASSPTGGANEKLFFGSGTQLSVL.

This clone has just one count. The V call is TRBV14, the J call TRBJ1-2, with 7 positions matching TRBD1. The junction had 22 bases not matched to a gene; V was cut back by 1 base and J by 8 bases. The CDR3 totals 19 residues. Germline V lookup: CDR1 SGHDN, CDR2 FVKESK. The CDR3 DNA reads as TGTGCCAGCAGCCAAGTTTACTCCACTACTGAAGGGGGCGCGGGAGGCTACACCTTC. It is translated as CASSQVYSTTEGGAGGYTF.

This chain connects TRBV19 to TRBJ2-1; 9 nucleotides line up with TRBD2. Germline CDR1 is LNHDA and CDR2 is SQIVND (reference sequence). There are 10 residues in the CDR3. Here the CDR3 reads CYGGGVEQFF. CDR3 bases: TGTTACGGCGGGGGGGTAGAGCAGTTCTTC.

This clone was seen just once. The chain uses TRBV14 and TRBJ1-4; 8 nucleotides line up with TRBD1. This CDR3 comprises 15 residues. With 4 bases clipped from V and 4 bases from J, the junction kept 5 bases outside the gene matches. Germline V CDR1 and CDR2: SGHDN, FVKESK. This chain's CDR3 is CASSLFGQGNEKLFF. CDR3 bases: TGTGCCAGCAGCCTTTTCGGACAGGGTAATGAAAAACTGTTTTTT.

The CDR3 nucleotides are TGTGCCAGCAGTTCACCGGGACACCTGAACACTGAAGCTTTCTTT. Protein: CASSSPGHLNTEAFF. The V call is TRBV27, the J call TRBJ1-1, with TRBD1 as a possible D gene (6 bases). V was trimmed by 4 bases and J by 0 bases, leaving 12 bases between them. The CDR3 sequence is 15 residues long. Germline values: CDR1 MNHEY, CDR2 SMNVEV (reference sequence).

CDR3 loop: CASSLAEKEELFF. The DNA of the CDR3 is TGTGCCAGCAGCTTAGCGGAGAAGGAAGAACTGTTTTTT. The chain links TRBV7-6 to TRBJ1-4; D is undetermined. In germline, CDR1 is SGHVS, CDR2 FNYEAQ. The V end lost 0 bases, the J end lost 12 bases, and 11 bases lay between the germline ends. The CDR3 is made up of 13 amino acids.

The V and J genes are TRBV7-2 and TRBJ2-1, with a tentative D call TRBD2 (6 bases). This CDR3 spans 12 amino acids. Trimming left V 8 bases short and J 8 bases short, with 13 bases between. Germline V gives CDR1 SGHTA, CDR2 FQGNSA. Written as DNA, the CDR3 is TGTGCCAGCGGAATGGGACTCTATGAGCAGTTCTTC. This sequence encodes CASGMGLYEQFF.

The genes are TRBV25-1 and TRBJ2-7; no clear D gene. Germline V gene lookup returns CDR1 MGHDK and CDR2 SYGVNS. V shed 6 bases and J shed 1 base, with 4 bases lying between them. This CDR3 is 11 amino acids long. Here the CDR3 reads CASSPSYEQYF. The CDR3 bases are TGTGCCAGCAGCCCTTCCTACGAGCAGTACTTC.

The rearrangement joins TRBV6-5 to TRBJ1-2, with 8 bases identical to TRBD1. The V segment lost 5 bases and the J segment 7 bases; nucleotides outside the gene matches: 9. CDR1 MNHEY and CDR2 SVGAGI come from the germline V gene. The CDR3 contains 14 residues. CDR3 nucleotides: TGTGCCAGCAGTCACCATTTACAGGGGGGTGGCTACACCTTC. It codes for CASSHHLQGGGYTF.

The CDR3 loop is CASSLLGAQTQYF. The CDR3 DNA reads as TGTGCCAGCTCTCTTTTGGGAGCCCAGACCCAGTACTTC. V is TRBV5-6 and J is TRBJ2-5, with D maybe TRBD2 (5 bases). Germline loops: CDR1 SGHDT, CDR2 YYEEEE. The CDR3 runs to 13 residues. Trimming took off 7 bases at V and 6 bases at J, with 16 bases between the two ends. Full variable domain (outside the CDR3, taken from reference TRBV5-6 and TRBJ2-5): DAGVTQSPTHLIKTRGQQVTLRCSPKSGHDTVSWYQQALGQGPQFIFQYYEEEERQRGNFPDRFSGHQFPNYSSELNVNALLLGDSALYLCASSLLGAQTQYFGPGTRLLVL.

J is TRBJ2-7 and V is TRBV19; D not resolved. Germline CDR1 and CDR2: LNHDA and SQIVND (reference sequence). Between the trimmed V and J ends, which lost 2 bases and 2 bases, there was a span of 13 bases. The CDR3 is 15 amino acids. For the CDR3, the DNA is TGTGCCAGTAGTATATCGTTCGGTGTTCCCTACGAGCAGTACTTC. Protein: CASSISFGVPYEQYF.

The rearrangement joins TRBV7-8 to TRBJ2-6, with 10 positions matching TRBD1. After removal of 8 bases from V and 2 bases from J, the junction contained 3 bases not matched to a gene. In germline, CDR1 is SGHVS, CDR2 FQNEAQ. This CDR3 has 15 residues. As DNA, the CDR3 is TGTGCCAGCCCGGACAGGGGGGCTGGGGCCAACGTCCTGACTTTC. It is translated as CASPDRGAGANVLTF. Combining the CDR3 with reference TRBV7-8 and TRBJ2-6 gives the whole variable domain GAGVSQSPRYKVAKRGQDVALRCDPISGHVSLFWYQQALGQGPEFLTYFQNEAQLDKSGLPSDRFFAERPEGSVSTLKIQRTQQEDSAVYLCASPDRGAGANVLTFGAGSRLTVL.

This clone was seen once. The rearrangement joins TRBV28 to TRBJ1-5; D is uncertain. There are 12 residues in the CDR3. With 3 bases removed from V and 7 bases from J, the gap between germline ends came to 7 bases. Germline values: CDR1 MDHEN, CDR2 SYDVKM. CDR3 sequence reads: CASSFGQQPQHF. CDR3 sequence (DNA): TGTGCCAGCAGTTTTGGGCAACAGCCCCAGCATTTT.

On this clone itself: Other DNA sequences in this sample translate to the same CDR3. CDR3 DNA sequence: TGTGCCAGCAGTGTACTCCGGGACAGGTCCACTGAAGCTTTCTTT. Amino acids: CASSVLRDRSTEAFF. This chain joins TRBV6-4 and TRBJ1-1; 8 nucleotides agree with TRBD1. Germline-derived CDR1 and CDR2 are MRHNA and SNTAGT. V lost 4 bases and J lost 4; bases outside the gene matches: 8. CDR3 length: 15 residues.

The rearrangement links TRBV29-1 to TRBJ1-1, with D hard to call. Per the germline V gene, CDR1 is SQVTM and CDR2 is ANQGSEA. This CDR3 spans 11 amino acids. V was pared by 6 bases and J by 5 bases, with 10 bases between. The CDR3 is CSVAVRTEAFF. In nucleotides, the CDR3 is TGCAGCGTGGCAGTGAGGACTGAAGCTTTCTTT. Full variable domain (outside the CDR3, taken from reference TRBV29-1 and TRBJ1-1): SAVISQKPSRDICQRGTSLTIQCQVDSQVTMMFWYRQQPGQSLTLIATANQGSEATYESGFVIDKFPISRPNLTFSTLTVSNMSPEDSSIYLCSVAVRTEAFFGQGTRLTVV.

J is TRBJ1-4 and V is TRBV7-9; D ambiguous. From germline, CDR1 is SEHNR and CDR2 FQNEAQ (reference sequence). This CDR3 contains 16 residues. With 5 bases removed from V and 5 bases from J, the gap between germline ends came to 18 bases. Written as DNA, the CDR3 is TGTGCCAGCAGCCCCTATGAAGGCAGGTCGAATGAAAAACTGTTTTTT. This translates into CASSPYEGRSNEKLFF.

DNA of the CDR3: TGTGCCAGCAGTGATCATGGCGGGAGTTCCTACAATGAGCAGTTCTTC. Protein: CASSDHGGSSYNEQFF. The chain links TRBV2 to TRBJ2-1; 7 bases align to TRBD2. The CDR3 consists of 16 residues. Losses at the gene ends were 3 bases for V and 1 base for J; bases not matched to a gene: 6. The germline gives CDR1 SNHLY, CDR2 FYNNEI. Using reference TRBV2 and TRBJ2-1 for the parts outside the CDR3, the full variable domain is EPEVTQTPSHQVTQMGQEVILRCVPISNHLYFYWYRQILGQKVEFLVSFYNNEISEKSEIFDDQFSVERPDGSNFTLKIRSTKLEDSAMYFCASSDHGGSSYNEQFFGPGTRLTVL.

This chain joins TRBV10-1 and TRBJ2-3; 7 bases fit TRBD2. Germline V gene sequence: CDR1 WNHNN, CDR2 SYGVQD (reference sequence). Unmatched junction bases numbered 10, after V lost 5 bases and J lost 2 bases. CDR3 length: 16 residues. The CDR3 DNA sequence: TGCGCCAGCAGTTCTACGACTAGCTTGATCACAGATACGCAGTATTTT. Translation: CASSSTTSLITDTQYF.